Shown below are 16 T cell receptor beta chains from a single sample sequenced in a study of cytomegalovirus exposure and HLA in healthy donors. Amplification used 60 Vbeta primers and 13 Jbeta primers. Generated by immunoSEQ multiplex PCR, the TCRdb table keeps only in-frame clones and is missing some. The sample lists 100,000 or so clones, approximately 72% seen once, with roughly 1.2% in the top ten. Source material: PBMCs. Every receptor here comes from a young man in good health and CMV-seronegative.

The V gene is TRBV10-3, the J gene TRBJ1-2; 7 positions match TRBD1. The CDR3 consists of 14 residues. CDR1 is ENHRY and CDR2 is SYGVKD in the germline V gene. J lost 4 bases, V lost 7 bases, and 9 bases had no gene match. The CDR3 region is CAITGRDSSYGYTF. The CDR3 DNA follows: TGTGCCATCACAGGGCGGGACAGCAGCTATGGCTACACCTTC.

This chain joins TRBV27 and TRBJ2-1; TRBD1 aligns across 8 bases. With 4 bases clipped from V and 14 bases from J, the junction kept 7 bases outside the gene matches. This CDR3 is built from 12 residues. Looked up from germline, CDR1 is MNHEY and CDR2 is SMNVEV (reference sequence). CDR3 loop: CASSSLATGEFF. DNA of the CDR3: TGTGCCAGCAGTTCACTCGCGACAGGGGAGTTCTTC.

The chain couples TRBV4-1 to TRBJ2-3; maybe TRBD2 (5 bases). Germline CDR1 and CDR2: MGHRA and YSYEKL. V gave up 3 bases and J gave up 3 bases, with 7 bases separating them. This CDR3 comprises 13 residues. CDR3 in amino acids: CASSQRGTDTQYF. CDR3 bases: TGCGCCAGCAGCCAGAGAGGGACAGATACGCAGTATTTT.

The V and J genes are TRBV28 and TRBJ1-1; TRBD1 agrees at 8 bases. V was clipped by 6 bases and J by 4 bases; unmatched bases: 4. This CDR3 comprises 13 residues. From germline, CDR1 is MDHEN and CDR2 SYDVKM. This chain's CDR3 is CASRSQGVTEAFF. CDR3 nucleotides: TGTGCCAGCAGGTCACAGGGGGTCACTGAAGCTTTCTTT.

The chain links TRBV25-1 to TRBJ1-3; weak D call: TRBD1 (5 bases). This CDR3 contains 15 residues. Trimming pared 2 bases from V and 7 bases from J, leaving 15 bases between. The germline V gene encodes CDR1 MGHDK and CDR2 SYGVNS. CDR3 loop: CASSERTFGRNTIYF. DNA for the CDR3: TGTGCCAGCAGTGAACGGACATTCGGCCGGAACACCATATATTTT.

The V gene is TRBV5-6, the J gene TRBJ1-3; no clear D. The CDR3 contains 16 residues. Trimming shortened V by 4 bases and J by 2 bases, and 16 bases separated the two germline ends. The germline CDR1 and CDR2 sequences are SGHDT and YYEEEE. DNA for the CDR3: TGTGCCAGCAGCGTTGAGGGAGGGCGACCTGGAAACACCATATATTTT. Its protein is CASSVEGGRPGNTIYF.

This chain joins TRBV21-1 and TRBJ1-2; the table gives TRBD1 as D, unverified against the DNA. TRBV21-1 is reported as a pseudogene. The length of the CDR3 is 14 residues. The CDR3 coding sequence is TGTGCCAGCAGCAGCCACAGGGGTGGGTATGGCTACACCTTC. Its protein is CASSSHRGGYGYTF.

The J gene is TRBJ1-2, the V gene TRBV5-5; 7 bases are shared with TRBD1. This CDR3 is built from 15 residues. V shed 5 bases and J 4 bases; nucleotides not matched to a gene: 11. CDR1 is SGHKS and CDR2 is YYEKEE in the germline V gene (reference sequence). Here the CDR3 DNA reads TGTGCCAGCAGTCCCGACAGGGCTACTTCCTATGGCTACACCTTC. Its protein product is CASSPDRATSYGYTF.

J is TRBJ2-7 and V is TRBV5-3; no firm D call. TRBV5-3 carries the ORF label, with uncertain function. V dropped 10 bases and J dropped 5 bases, with 28 bases sitting between them. This CDR3 is built from 16 residues. The CDR3 is CAPTPLLFGPPHEQYF. As DNA, the CDR3 is TGTGCCCCGACTCCGCTTTTATTCGGTCCACCCCACGAGCAGTACTTC.

This clone was counted a single time. This chain links TRBV7-2 with TRBJ2-5, with D perhaps matching TRBD1 (6 bases). Germline V gene sequence: CDR1 SGHTA, CDR2 FQGNSA. The CDR3 sequence is 16 residues long. With 5 bases removed from V and 0 bases from J, the gap between germline ends came to 16 bases. The CDR3 DNA sequence: TGTGCCAGCAGCCCGGGGTCGGGGACACACCAAGAGACCCAGTACTTC. This gives the protein CASSPGSGTHQETQYF. Filled out from reference TRBV7-2 and TRBJ2-5, the complete variable domain reads GAGVSQSPSNKVTEKGKDVELRCDPISGHTALYWYRQSLGQGLEFLIYFQGNSAPDKSGLPSDRFSAERTGGSVSTLTIQRTQQEDSAVYLCASSPGSGTHQETQYFGPGTRLLVL.

J is TRBJ2-7 and V is TRBV4-3; D is undetermined. The CDR3 length is 17 residues. Trimming shortened V by 0 bases and J by 2 bases, and 17 bases separated the two germline ends. Germline V gene sequence: CDR1 LGHNA, CDR2 YSLEER. CDR3 DNA sequence: TGCGCCAGCAGCCAAGATCTGGCGGCAGTTGCCACCTACGAGCAGTACTTC. It encodes CASSQDLAAVATYEQYF.

V and J are TRBV7-9 and TRBJ1-2; 9 bases align to TRBD1. The length of the CDR3 is 14 residues. J was trimmed by 6 bases and V by 5 bases; bases with no gene match: 7. CDR1 is SEHNR and CDR2 is FQNEAQ in the germline V gene (reference sequence). Here the CDR3 DNA reads TGTGCCAGCAGCCCCCCGGGACAGGGAGATGGCTACACCTTC. Its translation is CASSPPGQGDGYTF.

CDR3 region: CASSLFNLGLAYRNTLNEQFF. The CDR3 nucleotides read TGTGCCAGCAGCTTATTTAATCTGGGGCTAGCGTATAGGAATACCTTAAATGAGCAGTTCTTC. The chain uses TRBV7-6 and TRBJ2-1; TRBD2 is a possible D gene (6 bases). The CDR3 is 21 amino acids. The V end lost 2 bases, the J end lost 7 bases, and 33 bases lay between the germline ends. Germline V gene sequence: CDR1 SGHVS, CDR2 FNYEAQ.

CDR3 residues: CASSLFVRGRRPNYGYTF. The DNA of the CDR3 is TGTGCCAGCAGCTTATTCGTCAGGGGGAGGCGGCCTAACTATGGCTACACCTTC. V is TRBV7-9 and J is TRBJ1-2; TRBD1 agrees at 7 bases. The V segment lost 2 bases and the J segment 0 bases; nucleotides outside the gene matches: 12. Germline CDR1 reads SEHNR; CDR2 reads FQNEAQ (reference sequence). The CDR3 covers 18 residues.

V is TRBV9 and J is TRBJ2-3; 9 positions agree with TRBD2. The CDR3 length is 16 residues. With V trimmed by 0 bases and J by 5 bases, 7 bases remained unmatched. Germline V gene sequence: CDR1 SGDLS, CDR2 YYNGEE. In nucleotides, the CDR3 is TGTGCCAGCAGCGTAGGCGGTAGCGGGAGTGGAGATACGCAGTATTTT. This codes for CASSVGGSGSGDTQYF.

This chain joins TRBV7-7 and TRBJ2-7; TRBD1 is a possible D gene (5 bases). CDR1 SSHAT and CDR2 FNYEAQ come from the germline V gene (reference sequence). The V and J ends lost 8 bases and 5 bases respectively, with 19 bases between them. CDR3 length: 14 amino acids. The CDR3 protein is CASATSDSGDEQYF. The CDR3 DNA follows: TGTGCCAGCGCCACTTCTGACAGTGGCGACGAGCAGTACTTC.